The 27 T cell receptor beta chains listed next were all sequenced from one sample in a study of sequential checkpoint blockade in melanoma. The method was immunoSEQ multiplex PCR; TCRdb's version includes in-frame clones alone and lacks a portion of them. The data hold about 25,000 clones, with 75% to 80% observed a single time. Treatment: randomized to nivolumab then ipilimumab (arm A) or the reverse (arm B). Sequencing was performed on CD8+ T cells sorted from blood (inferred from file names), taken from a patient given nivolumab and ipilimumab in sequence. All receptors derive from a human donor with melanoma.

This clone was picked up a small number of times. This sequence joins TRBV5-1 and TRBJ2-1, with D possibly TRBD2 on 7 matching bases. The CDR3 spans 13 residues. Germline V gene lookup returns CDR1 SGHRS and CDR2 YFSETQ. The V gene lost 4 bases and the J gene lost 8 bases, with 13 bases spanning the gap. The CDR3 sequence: CASSGGAGDEQFF. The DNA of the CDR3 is TGCGCCAGCAGCGGGGGGGCAGGGGATGAGCAGTTCTTC. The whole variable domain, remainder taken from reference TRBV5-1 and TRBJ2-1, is KAGVTQTPRYLIKTRGQQVTLSCSPISGHRSVSWYQQTPGQGLQFLFEYFSETQRNKGNFPGRFSGRQFSNSRSEMNVSTLELGDSALYLCASSGGAGDEQFFGPGTRLTVL.

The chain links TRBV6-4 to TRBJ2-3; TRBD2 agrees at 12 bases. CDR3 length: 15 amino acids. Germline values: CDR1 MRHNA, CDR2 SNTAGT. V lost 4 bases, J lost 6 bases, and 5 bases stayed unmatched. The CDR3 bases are TGTGCCAGCAGTGCCGCTAGCGGGGGGGTGGATACGCAGTATTTT. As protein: CASSAASGGVDTQYF.

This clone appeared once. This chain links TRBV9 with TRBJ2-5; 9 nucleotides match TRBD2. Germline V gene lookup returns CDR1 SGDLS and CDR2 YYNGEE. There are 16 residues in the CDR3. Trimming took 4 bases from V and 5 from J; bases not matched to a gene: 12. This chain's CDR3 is CASSSRTSAGGETQYF. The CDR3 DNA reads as TGTGCCAGCAGCTCCAGGACTAGCGCGGGGGGGGAGACCCAGTACTTC.

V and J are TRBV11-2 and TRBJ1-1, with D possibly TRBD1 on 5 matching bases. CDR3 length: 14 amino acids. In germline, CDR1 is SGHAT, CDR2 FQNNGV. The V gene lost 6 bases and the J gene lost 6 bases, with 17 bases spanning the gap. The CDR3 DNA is TGTGCCAGCAGGGACTGGGGGGGGAGTCCTGAAGCTTTCTTT. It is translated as CASRDWGGSPEAFF.

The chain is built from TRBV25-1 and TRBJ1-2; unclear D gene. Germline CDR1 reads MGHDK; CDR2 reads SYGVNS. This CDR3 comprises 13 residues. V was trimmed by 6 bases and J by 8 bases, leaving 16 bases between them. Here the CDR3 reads CASSFSAGTGYTF. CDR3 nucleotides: TGTGCCAGCAGCTTCTCGGCAGGAACAGGCTACACCTTC.

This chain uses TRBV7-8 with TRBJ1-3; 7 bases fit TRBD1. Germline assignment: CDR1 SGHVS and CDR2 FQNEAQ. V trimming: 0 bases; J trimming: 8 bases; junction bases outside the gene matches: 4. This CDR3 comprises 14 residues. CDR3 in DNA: TGTGCCAGCAGCTTAGCAGGGGGCTTGGACACCATATATTTT. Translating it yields CASSLAGGLDTIYF. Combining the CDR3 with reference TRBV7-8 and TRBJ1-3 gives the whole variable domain GAGVSQSPRYKVAKRGQDVALRCDPISGHVSLFWYQQALGQGPEFLTYFQNEAQLDKSGLPSDRFFAERPEGSVSTLKIQRTQQEDSAVYLCASSLAGGLDTIYFGEGSWLTVV.

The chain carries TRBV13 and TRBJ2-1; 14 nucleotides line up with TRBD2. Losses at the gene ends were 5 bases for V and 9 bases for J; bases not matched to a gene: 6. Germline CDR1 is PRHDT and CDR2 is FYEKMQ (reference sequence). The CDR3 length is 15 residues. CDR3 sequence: CASSPPGLAGAEQFF. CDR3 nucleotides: TGTGCCAGCAGCCCTCCGGGACTAGCGGGAGCTGAGCAGTTCTTC.

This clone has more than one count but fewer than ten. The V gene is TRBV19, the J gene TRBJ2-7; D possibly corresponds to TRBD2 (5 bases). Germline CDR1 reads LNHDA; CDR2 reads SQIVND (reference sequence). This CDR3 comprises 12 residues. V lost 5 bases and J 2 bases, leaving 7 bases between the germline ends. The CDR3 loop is CASSSGTYEQYF. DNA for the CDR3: TGTGCCAGTAGTTCCGGGACCTACGAGCAGTACTTC.

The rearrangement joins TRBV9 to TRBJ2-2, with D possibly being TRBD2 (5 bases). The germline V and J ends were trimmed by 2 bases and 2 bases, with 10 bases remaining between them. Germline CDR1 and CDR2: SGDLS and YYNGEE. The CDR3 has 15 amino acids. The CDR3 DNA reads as TGTGCCAGCAGCGTCGATGGACTTAACACCGGGGAGCTGTTTTTT. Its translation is CASSVDGLNTGELFF.

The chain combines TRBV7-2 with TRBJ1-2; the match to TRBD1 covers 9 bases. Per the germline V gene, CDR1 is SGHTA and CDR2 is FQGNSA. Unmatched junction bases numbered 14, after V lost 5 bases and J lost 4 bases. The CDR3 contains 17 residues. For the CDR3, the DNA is TGTGCCAGCAGCCCCTCACTACAGGGGGCAAGGGTCTATGGCTACACCTTC. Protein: CASSPSLQGARVYGYTF. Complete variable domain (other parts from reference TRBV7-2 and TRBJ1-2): GAGVSQSPSNKVTEKGKDVELRCDPISGHTALYWYRQSLGQGLEFLIYFQGNSAPDKSGLPSDRFSAERTGGSVSTLTIQRTQQEDSAVYLCASSPSLQGARVYGYTFGSGTRLTVV.

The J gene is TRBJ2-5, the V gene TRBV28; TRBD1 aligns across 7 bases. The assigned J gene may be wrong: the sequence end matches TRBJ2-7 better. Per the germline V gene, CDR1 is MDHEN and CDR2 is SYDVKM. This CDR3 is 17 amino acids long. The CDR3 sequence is CASSSPATGTVVYEQYF. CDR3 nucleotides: TGTGCCAGCAGTTCCCCCGCAACGGGGACAGTGGTCTACGAGCAGTACTTC.

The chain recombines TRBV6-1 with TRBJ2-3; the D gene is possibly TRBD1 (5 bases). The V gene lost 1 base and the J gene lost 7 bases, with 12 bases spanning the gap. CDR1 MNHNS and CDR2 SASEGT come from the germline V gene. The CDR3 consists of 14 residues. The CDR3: CASSEDGADYTQYF. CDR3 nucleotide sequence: TGTGCCAGCAGTGAAGATGGGGCCGACTATACGCAGTATTTT.

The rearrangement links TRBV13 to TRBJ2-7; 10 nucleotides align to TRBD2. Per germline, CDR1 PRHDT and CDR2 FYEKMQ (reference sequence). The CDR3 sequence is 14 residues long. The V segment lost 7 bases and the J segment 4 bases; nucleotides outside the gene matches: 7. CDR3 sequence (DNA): TGTGCCAGCACATTAGCGGGAGGAGGATACGAGCAGTACTTC. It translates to CASTLAGGGYEQYF.

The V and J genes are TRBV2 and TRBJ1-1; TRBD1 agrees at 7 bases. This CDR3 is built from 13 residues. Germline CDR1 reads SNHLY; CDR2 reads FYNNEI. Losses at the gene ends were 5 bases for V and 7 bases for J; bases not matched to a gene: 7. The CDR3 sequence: CASSITGEVEAFF. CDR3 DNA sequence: TGTGCCAGCAGTATTACAGGGGAGGTTGAAGCTTTCTTT. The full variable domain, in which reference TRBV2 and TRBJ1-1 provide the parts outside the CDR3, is EPEVTQTPSHQVTQMGQEVILRCVPISNHLYFYWYRQILGQKVEFLVSFYNNEISEKSEIFDDQFSVERPDGSNFTLKIRSTKLEDSAMYFCASSITGEVEAFFGQGTRLTVV.

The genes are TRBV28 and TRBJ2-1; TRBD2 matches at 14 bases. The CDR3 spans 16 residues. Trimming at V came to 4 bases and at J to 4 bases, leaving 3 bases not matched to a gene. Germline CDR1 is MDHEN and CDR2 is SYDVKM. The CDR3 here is CASSSTSGREYNEQFF. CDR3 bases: TGTGCCAGCAGTTCGACTAGCGGGAGGGAGTACAATGAGCAGTTCTTC. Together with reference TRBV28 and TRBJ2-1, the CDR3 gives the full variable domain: DVKVTQSSRYLVKRTGEKVFLECVQDMDHENMFWYRQDPGLGLRLIYFSYDVKMKEKGDIPEGYSVSREKKERFSLILESASTNQTSMYLCASSSTSGREYNEQFFGPGTRLTVL.

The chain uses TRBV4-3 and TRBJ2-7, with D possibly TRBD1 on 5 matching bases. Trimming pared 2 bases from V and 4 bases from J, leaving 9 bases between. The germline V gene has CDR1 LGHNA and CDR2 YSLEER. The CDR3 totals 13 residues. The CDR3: CASSQSQGYEQYF. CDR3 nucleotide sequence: TGCGCCAGCAGCCAAAGTCAGGGTTACGAGCAGTACTTC.

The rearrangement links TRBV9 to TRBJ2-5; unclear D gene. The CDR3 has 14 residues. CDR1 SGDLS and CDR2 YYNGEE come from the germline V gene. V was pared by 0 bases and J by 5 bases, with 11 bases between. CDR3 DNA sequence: TGTGCCAGCAGCGTAGCAGGTCCCGCGGAGACCCAGTACTTC. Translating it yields CASSVAGPAETQYF.

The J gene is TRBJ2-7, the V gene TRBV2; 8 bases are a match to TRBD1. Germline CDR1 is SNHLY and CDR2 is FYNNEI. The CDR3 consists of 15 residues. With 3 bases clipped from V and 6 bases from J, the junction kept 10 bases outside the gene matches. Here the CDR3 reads CASSDSMSGGVEQYF. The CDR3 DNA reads TGTGCCAGCAGTGATAGCATGTCAGGGGGCGTCGAGCAGTACTTC.

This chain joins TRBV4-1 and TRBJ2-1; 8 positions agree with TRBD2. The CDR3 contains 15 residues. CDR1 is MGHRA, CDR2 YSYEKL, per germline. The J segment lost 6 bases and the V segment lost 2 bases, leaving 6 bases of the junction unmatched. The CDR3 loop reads CASSQKSGSPNEQFF. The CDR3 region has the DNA TGCGCCAGCAGCCAAAAAAGCGGGAGTCCCAATGAGCAGTTCTTC.

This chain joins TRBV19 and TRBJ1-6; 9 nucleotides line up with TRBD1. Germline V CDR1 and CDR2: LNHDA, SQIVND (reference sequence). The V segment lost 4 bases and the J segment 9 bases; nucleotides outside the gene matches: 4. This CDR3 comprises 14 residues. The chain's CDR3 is CASSTGTGFSPLHF. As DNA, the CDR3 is TGTGCCAGTAGTACCGGGACAGGGTTTTCACCCCTCCACTTT.

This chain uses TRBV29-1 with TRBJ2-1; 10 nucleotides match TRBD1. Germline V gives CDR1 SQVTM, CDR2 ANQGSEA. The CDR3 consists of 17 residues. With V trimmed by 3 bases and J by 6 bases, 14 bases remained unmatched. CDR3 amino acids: CSVERQGALVSLNEQFF. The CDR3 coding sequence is TGCAGCGTTGAGAGACAGGGGGCTCTGGTTAGTCTCAATGAGCAGTTCTTC.

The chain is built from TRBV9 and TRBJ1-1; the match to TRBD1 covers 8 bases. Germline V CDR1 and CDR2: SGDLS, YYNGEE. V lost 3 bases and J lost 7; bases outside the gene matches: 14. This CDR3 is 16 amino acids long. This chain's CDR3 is CASSAGTGYFSGEAFF. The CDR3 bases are TGTGCCAGCAGCGCCGGGACAGGATATTTCTCGGGTGAAGCTTTCTTT.

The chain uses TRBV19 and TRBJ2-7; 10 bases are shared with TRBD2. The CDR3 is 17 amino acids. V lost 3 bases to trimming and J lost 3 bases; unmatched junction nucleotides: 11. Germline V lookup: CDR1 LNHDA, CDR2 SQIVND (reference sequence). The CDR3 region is CASSIGAGGPPDYEQYF. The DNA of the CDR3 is TGTGCCAGTAGTATTGGAGCGGGAGGGCCTCCAGACTACGAGCAGTACTTC.

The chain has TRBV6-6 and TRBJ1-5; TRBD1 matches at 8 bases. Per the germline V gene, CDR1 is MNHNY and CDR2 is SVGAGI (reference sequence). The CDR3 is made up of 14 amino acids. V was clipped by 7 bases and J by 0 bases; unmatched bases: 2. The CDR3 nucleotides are TGTGCCAGCAAGACAGGGGATAGCAATCAGCCCCAGCATTTT. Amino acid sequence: CASKTGDSNQPQHF.

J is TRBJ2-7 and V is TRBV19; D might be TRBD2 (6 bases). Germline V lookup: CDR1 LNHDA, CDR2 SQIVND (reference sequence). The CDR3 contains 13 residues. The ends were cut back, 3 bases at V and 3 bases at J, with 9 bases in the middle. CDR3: CASSILSGYEQYF. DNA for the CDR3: TGTGCCAGTAGTATCCTTAGCGGCTACGAGCAGTACTTC.

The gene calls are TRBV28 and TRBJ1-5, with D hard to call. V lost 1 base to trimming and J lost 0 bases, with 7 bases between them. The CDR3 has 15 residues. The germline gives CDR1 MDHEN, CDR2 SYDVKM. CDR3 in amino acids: CASSLYTYSNQPQHF. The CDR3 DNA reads TGTGCCAGCAGTTTATACACGTATAGCAATCAGCCCCAGCATTTT.

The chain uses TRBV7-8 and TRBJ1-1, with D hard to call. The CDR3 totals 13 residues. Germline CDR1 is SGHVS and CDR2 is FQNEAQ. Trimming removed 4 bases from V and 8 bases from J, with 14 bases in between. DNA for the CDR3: TGTGCCAGCAGCTACCCAGGATGGCTCGAAGCTTTCTTT. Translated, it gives CASSYPGWLEAFF.